This T cell receptor beta chain was retrieved from a study of blood T cell repertoires in COVID-19. For the study at large: The origin of the acute and convalescent COVID-19 samples was the United States, Italy and Spain. The cDNA or gDNA used as material had been derived from T cells, B-cell-depleted T cells, or PBMCs.

V was clipped by 3 bases and J by 2 bases, with 12 bases between them. This CDR3 is built from 15 residues. Per the germline V gene, CDR1 is MRHNA and CDR2 is SNTAGT. Using immunoSEQ multiplex PCR, the repertoire was profiled, and TCRdb retains in-frame clones only, with some absent. The sample has some 250,000 clones, around 85% seen once. This TCR derives from a woman under 40 who had recovered from COVID-19. The J gene is TRBJ2-3, the V gene TRBV6-4, with a possible D match to TRBD2 (5 bases). The sample taken for sequencing was peripheral blood. In DNA, the CDR3 is TGTGCCAGCAGTGAGAGGGTTAGGGACACAGATACGCAGTATTTT. It codes for CASSERVRDTDTQYF.